This is a list of T cell receptor beta chains from one sample in a study of cytomegalovirus exposure and HLA in healthy donors. Assay: immunoSEQ multiplex PCR; the TCRdb copy retains only in-frame clones and omits some. In the table there are 150,000 to 250,000 clones, 84% of which are singletons. Sequencing used PBMCs. The receptor set was obtained from a woman younger than 45 in good health and CMV-seropositive. Each CDR3 is given without its conserved first and last residue.

v_gene | CDR3aa
TRBV5-1 | ASSLIYRYEQY
TRBV28 | ASTRQGKYYEQY
TRBV6-5 | ASSYERGQAYGYT
TRBV6-6 | ATSGTEAF
TRBV29-1 | SATPPPGYGYT
TRBV7-6 | ASSSGLAGRY
TRBV30 | AWSVLGQRPY
TRBV5-1 | ASRFGGSYEQY
TRBV7-3 | ASSLMLAGVNEQF
TRBV5-6 | ASSPIGTVRDYEQY
TRBV6-1 | ASSEYRGASTDTQY
TRBV18 | ASSQFEGDTEAF
TRBV11-2 | ASRTSDWQF
TRBV14 | ASSLPGIGYYNEQF
TRBV18 | ASSQQGVPNYGYT
TRBV27 | ASRAWTSGSYEQY
TRBV2 | ASKRQISNQPQH
TRBV11-2 | ASSLDDRDSLNTEAF
TRBV6-5 | ATWTGGGGNTIY
TRBV4-1 | ASSPSPGEGYT
TRBV28 | ASSTGLAGGYQETQY
TRBV7-9 | ASKRDGGLAGDNEQY
TRBV27 | ASSPVAGVGAGANVLT
TRBV9 | ASSVVTGNEQF
TRBV7-2 | ASSLSSGSYGQY
TRBV2 | ASSAGQGEYEQY
TRBV7-9 | ASSWGTGMADNEQF
TRBV9 | ASSVAGQAYEQY
TRBV20-1 | SPGGGGYT
TRBV7-2 | ASSWDRSPSYEQY
TRBV28 | ASRAVHSYEQY
TRBV27 | ASTPNQGADYYGYT
TRBV5-1 | ASRPGTSGVNEQF
TRBV27 | ASSLSGGPSYEQY
TRBV18 | ASSPGQGTYEQY
TRBV5-1 | ASRDPGTGATNEKLF
TRBV5-1 | ASSLKVGLGYT
TRBV7-8 | ASSFRQGYSGNTIY
TRBV28 | ASKETAPNTEAF
TRBV9 | ASSVQGFSNEKLF
TRBV6-1 | ASIKQGSYGYT
TRBV5-4 | ASSRGLTNEQF
TRBV6-1 | ASSEAHYEQY
TRBV13 | ASSSGQGSLSGNTIY
TRBV5-1 | ASSARDRRRY
TRBV18 | ASSPNAGGAADRQF
TRBV5-1 | ASSPQDWKETQY
TRBV6-5 | ASSQGVTYEQY
TRBV5-1 | ASSFTSGSHEQY